A selection of T cell receptor beta chains follows, all from one sample in a study of cytomegalovirus exposure and HLA in healthy donors. The table came from immunoSEQ multiplex PCR; TCRdb's copy has only in-frame clones and leaves some out. This table has approximately 150,000 clones, over 75% appearing once. Sequencing used PBMCs. The receptors were sampled from a man aged 40-55 years in good health and CMV-seropositive. The CDR3 runs from the conserved cysteine through the conserved F or W. The order of the fields is D gene, clone size, J gene, CDR3 length, V gene, CDR3 DNA, CDR3 protein. The D gene is left open where the match is weak. The size entry is marked missing in some rows and otherwise reads once, few, many or a size class.

D: TRBD1
size: .
J: TRBJ2-7
length: 14
V: TRBV2
DNA: TGTGCCAGCAGATGGGGGACAGGGGGCAACGAGCAGTACTTC
CDR3: CASRWGTGGNEQYF

D: TRBD2
size: .
J: TRBJ2-5
length: 15
V: TRBV18
DNA: TGTGCCAGCTCACCACGTAGCGGGATACAAGAGACCCAGTACTTC
CDR3: CASSPRSGIQETQYF

D: TRBD2
size: .
J: TRBJ2-7
length: 16
V: TRBV4-2
DNA: TGTGCCAGCAGCCAAGAAACTAGCGGGAGCCCCTACGAGCAGTACTTC
CDR3: CASSQETSGSPYEQYF

D: .
size: .
J: TRBJ2-2
length: 15
V: TRBV5-1
DNA: TGCGCCAGCAGCTTAGCGGAGGCGAACACCGGGGAGCTGTTTTTT
CDR3: CASSLAEANTGELFF

D: TRBD1
size: few
J: TRBJ2-7
length: 14
V: TRBV5-5
DNA: TGTGCCAGCAGCCAGTGGGACAGGGGCGGGGAGCAGTACTTC
CDR3: CASSQWDRGGEQYF

D: TRBD2
size: .
J: TRBJ2-1
length: 17
V: TRBV5-4
DNA: TGTGCCAGCAGCCGAGGGGCCGGACTAGCGGTATACAATGAGCAGTTCTTC
CDR3: CASSRGAGLAVYNEQFF

D: TRBD1
size: .
J: TRBJ1-1
length: 17
V: TRBV11-2
DNA: TGTGCCAGCAGCTTAGGCCCCAGGGGGTTGCTTAACACTGAAGCTTTCTTT
CDR3: CASSLGPRGLLNTEAFF

D: TRBD1
size: .
J: TRBJ1-1
length: 16
V: TRBV6-1
DNA: TGTGCCAGCAGTGAAGAGGCAGGGGGATCGTACACTGAAGCTTTCTTT
CDR3: CASSEEAGGSYTEAFF

D: .
size: .
J: TRBJ2-6
length: 18
V: TRBV2
DNA: TGTGCCAGCAGTGTACGACAGGTCGGCCTCTCTGGGGCCAACGTCCTGACTTTC
CDR3: CASSVRQVGLSGANVLTF

D: TRBD2
size: .
J: TRBJ2-5
length: 16
V: TRBV7-9
DNA: TGTGCCAGCAGCAAGACCGGGACTAGCGGGAGGGAGACCCAGTACTTC
CDR3: CASSKTGTSGRETQYF

D: .
size: .
J: TRBJ2-7
length: 15
V: TRBV4-1
DNA: TGCGCCAGCAGCTTTAGAAGGATGCAGGGTAACGAGCAGTACTTC
CDR3: CASSFRRMQGNEQYF

D: .
size: once
J: TRBJ1-2
length: 11
V: TRBV30
DNA: TGTGCCTGGGGGGGAGGATATGGCTACACCTTC
CDR3: CAWGGGYGYTF

D: TRBD2
size: .
J: TRBJ2-1
length: 12
V: TRBV19
DNA: TGTGCCAGTAGTCGGCGGGAGGGTGAGCAGTTCTTC
CDR3: CASSRREGEQFF

D: TRBD2
size: .
J: TRBJ2-3
length: 15
V: TRBV4-1
DNA: TGCGCCAGCAGCCCCCTTTCCGGGAGGGCAGATACGCAGTATTTT
CDR3: CASSPLSGRADTQYF

D: TRBD1
size: .
J: TRBJ2-5
length: 18
V: TRBV7-2
DNA: TGTGCCAGCAGCTCCCCGGGACAGGAGGGACTGATCCAAGAGACCCAGTACTTC
CDR3: CASSSPGQEGLIQETQYF

D: TRBD2
size: .
J: TRBJ2-1
length: 17
V: TRBV5-1
DNA: TGCGCCAGCAGCACATGGACTAGCGGGAGGGCAGGTAATGAGCAGTTCTTC
CDR3: CASSTWTSGRAGNEQFF

D: .
size: .
J: TRBJ2-3
length: 16
V: TRBV11-2
DNA: TGTGCCAGCAGTTCCTTATCGTCAGGGGGGAAAGATACGCAGTATTTT
CDR3: CASSSLSSGGKDTQYF

D: .
size: .
J: TRBJ2-1
length: 15
V: TRBV5-6
DNA: TGTGCCAGCAGCCCCAGGACACTGGCAATCAATGAGCAGTTCTTC
CDR3: CASSPRTLAINEQFF

D: .
size: .
J: TRBJ1-2
length: 16
V: TRBV6-5
DNA: TGTGCCAGCAGTTACGAGCAGTCCCACGGAGCGTATGGCTACACCTTC
CDR3: CASSYEQSHGAYGYTF

D: TRBD2
size: .
J: TRBJ2-3
length: 15
V: TRBV18
DNA: TGTGCCAGCTCACCACCGGGACTAGCGGGAGCTACGCAGTATTTT
CDR3: CASSPPGLAGATQYF

D: .
size: .
J: TRBJ2-1
length: 14
V: TRBV30
DNA: TGTGCCTGGACTGGCGACAGCCCCTACAATGAGCAGTTCTTC
CDR3: CAWTGDSPYNEQFF

D: .
size: .
J: TRBJ1-5
length: 13
V: TRBV19
DNA: TGTGCCAGTAGCCTCTTCCACGGTCAGCCCCAGCATTTT
CDR3: CASSLFHGQPQHF

D: TRBD1
size: .
J: TRBJ1-1
length: 15
V: TRBV19
DNA: TGTGCCAGTACCAGGACAGGGAGTTACGGCACTGAAGCTTTCTTT
CDR3: CASTRTGSYGTEAFF

D: .
size: .
J: TRBJ2-3
length: 14
V: TRBV2
DNA: TGTGCCAGCAGTCCTTCGAGAGCCACAGATACGCAGTATTTT
CDR3: CASSPSRATDTQYF

D: TRBD1
size: .
J: TRBJ1-5
length: 16
V: TRBV4-1
DNA: TGCGCCAGCAGCTCCGGGACAGGGATTAGCAATCAGCCCCAGCATTTT
CDR3: CASSSGTGISNQPQHF

D: TRBD1
size: .
J: TRBJ2-7
length: 13
V: TRBV6-6
DNA: TGTGCCAGCAGTTACTTGGGACAGTACGAGCAGTACTTC
CDR3: CASSYLGQYEQYF

D: .
size: once
J: TRBJ2-7
length: 12
V: TRBV7-6
DNA: TGTGCCAGCAGCCATACTACAGGCGAGCAGTACTTC
CDR3: CASSHTTGEQYF

D: .
size: .
J: TRBJ2-2
length: 15
V: TRBV9
DNA: TGTGCCAGCAGCGTCCCTACAGCGAACACCGGGGAGCTGTTTTTT
CDR3: CASSVPTANTGELFF

D: TRBD1
size: .
J: TRBJ2-2
length: 14
V: TRBV27
DNA: TGTGCCACCACCGGACAGGGCGTTGCCGGGGAGCTGTTTTTT
CDR3: CATTGQGVAGELFF

D: .
size: .
J: TRBJ2-4
length: 15
V: TRBV30
DNA: TGTGCCTGGAGTGTAAGTCAGGCGGCCAAAAACATTCAGTACTTC
CDR3: CAWSVSQAAKNIQYF

D: TRBD2
size: once
J: TRBJ2-1
length: 15
V: TRBV28
DNA: TGTGCCAGCAGTCCCCAGGGCGGGAGGGCAAATGAGCAGTTCTTC
CDR3: CASSPQGGRANEQFF

D: TRBD2
size: few
J: TRBJ2-1
length: 17
V: TRBV15
DNA: TGTGCCACCAGCGCTAGCCAGACTAGCGGGTCCTACAATGAGCAGTTCTTC
CDR3: CATSASQTSGSYNEQFF

D: .
size: .
J: TRBJ2-4
length: 11
V: TRBV6-1
DNA: TGTGCCAGCAGTGAAAACAGCCGTCAGTACTTC
CDR3: CASSENSRQYF

D: .
size: .
J: TRBJ2-1
length: 12
V: TRBV5-1
DNA: TGCGCCAGCAGCCTAGGTAGCGATGAGCAGTTCTTC
CDR3: CASSLGSDEQFF

D: .
size: few
J: TRBJ2-7
length: 16
V: TRBV18
DNA: TGTGCCAGCTCACCACCGGGTCGACCCCTAGGCAGCGAGCAGTACTTC
CDR3: CASSPPGRPLGSEQYF

D: .
size: .
J: TRBJ2-7
length: 13
V: TRBV27
DNA: TGTGCCAGCAGTCCACAGGGAACCCACGAGCAGTACTTC
CDR3: CASSPQGTHEQYF

D: TRBD1
size: .
J: TRBJ2-7
length: 15
V: TRBV9
DNA: TGTGCCAGCAGCCCCGAGGACAGGGCCTCCTACGAGCAGTACTTC
CDR3: CASSPEDRASYEQYF

D: TRBD2
size: .
J: TRBJ2-2
length: 16
V: TRBV19
DNA: TGTGCCAGTAGTGGGGGACTAGCGGGGGGCACCGGGGAGCTGTTTTTT
CDR3: CASSGGLAGGTGELFF

D: .
size: .
J: TRBJ2-5
length: 13
V: TRBV29-1
DNA: TGCAGCTCCCTCGGGGGGCTCGGGGAGACCCAGTACTTC
CDR3: CSSLGGLGETQYF

D: TRBD2
size: .
J: TRBJ2-7
length: 15
V: TRBV25-1
DNA: TGTGCCAGCAGTGACACGGGACTAGCCCCCTACGAGCAGTACTTC
CDR3: CASSDTGLAPYEQYF

D: TRBD2
size: once
J: TRBJ2-7
length: 15
V: TRBV28
DNA: TGTGCCAGCAGCCCCCCCGGGGGGGCCTCCTACGAGCAGTACTTC
CDR3: CASSPPGGASYEQYF

D: .
size: once
J: TRBJ2-3
length: 14
V: TRBV6-5
DNA: TGTGCCAGCAGTTACTCTCGTAGCACAGATACGCAGTATTTT
CDR3: CASSYSRSTDTQYF

D: .
size: .
J: TRBJ2-5
length: 16
V: TRBV18
DNA: TGTGCCAGCTCACCCAGGACCGGGGATAATCAAGAGACCCAGTACTTC
CDR3: CASSPRTGDNQETQYF

D: TRBD2
size: .
J: TRBJ2-1
length: 13
V: TRBV5-6
DNA: TGTGCCAGCAGCCAAACTAGCGGCGCAGAGCAGTTCTTC
CDR3: CASSQTSGAEQFF

D: .
size: few
J: TRBJ2-1
length: 14
V: TRBV4-1
DNA: TGCGCCAGCAGCCAGGAAGTCAGGGGTAATGAGCAGTTCTTC
CDR3: CASSQEVRGNEQFF

D: .
size: few
J: TRBJ1-2
length: 15
V: TRBV6-1
DNA: TGTGCCAGCAGTGAAACGTGGCCGGGGATAGGTGGCTACACCTTC
CDR3: CASSETWPGIGGYTF

D: TRBD2
size: .
J: TRBJ2-1
length: 13
V: TRBV29-1
DNA: TGCAGCGTTGTAGCGGGAGGGCCACGGGAGCAGTTCTTC
CDR3: CSVVAGGPREQFF

D: .
size: few
J: TRBJ2-1
length: 19
V: TRBV7-9
DNA: TGTGCCAGCAGCTATATAGCGGAGAAACCAGCTAGCTCCTACAATGAGCAGTTCTTC
CDR3: CASSYIAEKPASSYNEQFF

D: .
size: few
J: TRBJ1-1
length: 17
V: TRBV27
DNA: TGTGCCAGCAGTTTGGCGGGGGGATTAATTCGGGACACTGAAGCTTTCTTT
CDR3: CASSLAGGLIRDTEAFF

D: TRBD1
size: .
J: TRBJ2-7
length: 15
V: TRBV27
DNA: TGTGCCAGCAGTTCACTCGGGACAGGGTCTTACGAGCAGTACTTC
CDR3: CASSSLGTGSYEQYF

D: .
size: .
J: TRBJ2-3
length: 15
V: TRBV7-7
DNA: TGTGCTAGCAGCCCACTACCGGGTTCAACAGATACGCAGTATTTT
CDR3: CASSPLPGSTDTQYF

D: TRBD2
size: .
J: TRBJ2-7
length: 14
V: TRBV10-3
DNA: TGTGCCATCAGTGGGAGCGGGAGTGGTTACGAGCAGTACTTC
CDR3: CAISGSGSGYEQYF

D: .
size: .
J: TRBJ2-6
length: 19
V: TRBV7-2
DNA: TGTGCCAGCAGCTTAGCGAGGATTCTGAGAGTCTCTGGGGCCAACGTCCTGACTTTC
CDR3: CASSLARILRVSGANVLTF

D: .
size: .
J: TRBJ2-5
length: 14
V: TRBV27
DNA: TGTGCCAGCAGTCTTGTTTTGGGGGGAGAGACCCAGTACTTC
CDR3: CASSLVLGGETQYF

D: .
size: .
J: TRBJ2-5
length: 14
V: TRBV5-1
DNA: TGCGCCAGCAGCTTGGACAGGGTCCAAGAGACCCAGTACTTC
CDR3: CASSLDRVQETQYF

D: TRBD1
size: .
J: TRBJ2-7
length: 14
V: TRBV10-3
DNA: TGTGCCATCAGTGTCCGACAGGGCGATTACGAGCAGTACTTC
CDR3: CAISVRQGDYEQYF

D: TRBD2
size: .
J: TRBJ2-3
length: 14
V: TRBV2
DNA: TGTGCCAGCAGGGGTGGACTAGAAACAGATACGCAGTATTTT
CDR3: CASRGGLETDTQYF